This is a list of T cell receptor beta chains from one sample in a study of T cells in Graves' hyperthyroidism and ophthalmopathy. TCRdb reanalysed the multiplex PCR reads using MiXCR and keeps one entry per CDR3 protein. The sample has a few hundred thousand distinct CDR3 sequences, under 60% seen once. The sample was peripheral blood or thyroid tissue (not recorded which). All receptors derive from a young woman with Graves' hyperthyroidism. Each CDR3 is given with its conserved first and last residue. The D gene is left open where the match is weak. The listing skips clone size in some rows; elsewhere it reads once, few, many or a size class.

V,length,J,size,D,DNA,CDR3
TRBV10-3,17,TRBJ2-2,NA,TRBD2,TGTGCCATCAGTGAGTCTCTAGCGGGAGGGCACACCGGGGAGCTGTTTTTT,CAISESLAGGHTGELFF
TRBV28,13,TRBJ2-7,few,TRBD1,TGTGCCAGCAGATACAGGGGGGCCTACGAGCAGTACTTC,CASRYRGAYEQYF
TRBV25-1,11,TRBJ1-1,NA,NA,TGTGCTAATGGGAGGAACACTGAAGCTTTCTTT,CANGRNTEAFF
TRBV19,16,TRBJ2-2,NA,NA,TGTGCCAGTAGTCCCCTTGGTCGGGTTATCGCCGGGGAGCTGTTTTTT,CASSPLGRVIAGELFF
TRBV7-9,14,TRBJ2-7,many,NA,TGTGCCAGCAGCTTAGGGCAGGCCGCCTACGAGCAGTACTTC,CASSLGQAAYEQYF
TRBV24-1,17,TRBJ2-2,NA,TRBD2,TGTGCCACCAGTGATTCCCAGGGGACTAGCAACACCGGGGAGCTGTTTTTT,CATSDSQGTSNTGELFF
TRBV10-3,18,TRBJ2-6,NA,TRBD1,TGTGCCATCAGTGATTGGGACAGATTCAGCTCTGGGGCCAACGTCCCGACTTTC,CAISDWDRFSSGANVPTF
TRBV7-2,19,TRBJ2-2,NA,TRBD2,TGTGCCAGCAGCAACCTAGCGGGAGGGCCTAAGTCGAACACCGGGGAGCTGTTTTTT,CASSNLAGGPKSNTGELFF
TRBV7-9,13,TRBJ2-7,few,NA,TGTGCCAGCAGGCTGGATCTTTCCTACGAGCAGTACTTC,CASRLDLSYEQYF
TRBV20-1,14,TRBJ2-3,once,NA,TGCAGTGCGACGAGGGACTCCCTCGCAGATACGCAGTATTTT,CSATRDSLADTQYF
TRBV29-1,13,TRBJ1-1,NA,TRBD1,TGCAGCGCCGGGGACAGGTTGAACACTGAAGCTTTCTTT,CSAGDRLNTEAFF
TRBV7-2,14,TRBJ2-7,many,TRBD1,TGTGCCAGCAGCGCGACCGGGACAGGATACGAGCAGTACTTC,CASSATGTGYEQYF
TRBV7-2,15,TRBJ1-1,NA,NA,TGTGCCAGCAGCTTAGCGAGGCAGGGGAACACTGAAGCTTTCTTT,CASSLARQGNTEAFF
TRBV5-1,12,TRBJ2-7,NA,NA,TGCGCCAGCAGGAAAAGTTTCTACGAGCAGTACTTC,CASRKSFYEQYF
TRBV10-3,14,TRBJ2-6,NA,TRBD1,TGTGCCATCAGTGAAGGCGGACAGGGCAACGTCCTGACTTTC,CAISEGGQGNVLTF